This T cell receptor (beta chain) was captured in a study of blood T cells in healthy people across ages (dated by TCRdb to the mid-2010s). With respect to the entire study: In model experiments, roughly one uniquely barcoded TCR beta cDNA molecule per two T cells was captured by template switching. For two donors (one aged 18 to 30 and one aged 80 or older), the study analyzed two additional independent replicas of 1 million unique cDNA reads from the same blood draw. The donors were split into four age groups: young (average about 16 years), middle-aged (more than 35), aged (62) and long-lived (approximately 80). To avoid experimental bias, donors of different ages were distributed randomly across sequencing lanes. Using deep sequencing normalized with unique cDNA molecular identifiers, the study measured how TCR beta repertoire diversity changes with age.

Results and caveats for the whole study, not just this receptor: The long-lived group showed more naive CD4+ T cells, fewer expanded clones and increased TCR diversity than the aged group, suggesting age selection. There was a strong correlation between observed TCR beta diversity and the percentage of naive T cells measured by flow cytometry. Estimates of total diversity based on one million sequenced T cells were considered lower bounds and underestimates. Because donor CMV infection status was unknown, age-related changes in expanded clonotypes were potentially confounded. Bulk unsorted PBMC profiling prevented conclusive comparison of naive and antigen-experienced compartments. Observed TCR beta diversity per million T cells fell roughly linearly with age, and a significant reduction was already apparent by age about 36.

Libraries were prepared through 5' RACE. The sequencer listed for this sample is Illumina HiSeq 2500. A second PCR of about 6 to 11 cycles was run with a J-beta primer mix and a sample-barcoded 5' primer. Each TCR beta cDNA molecule received a unique molecular identifier from a template-switch 5' adaptor carrying 12 random nucleotides. At least 2.5 million CDR3-containing paired-end reads were obtained from each sample. First-strand cDNA synthesis was performed from all RNA using the Mint cDNA synthesis kit, with priming by a TRBC-specific oligonucleotide. All cDNA was treated with uracil-DNA glycosylase and then went through a first 18-cycle PCR with the universal primers M1SS and BC2_uni_R. Turning to the authors' computational methods: For normalization, 1 million high-quality reads, each with a distinct molecular identifier, were randomly selected from each sample. Reads with shared molecular identifiers were discarded instead of being binned into consensus sequences. MiTCR, with a Q25 quality threshold and the strictest error-elimination algorithm, was used for CDR3 identification, clonotype clustering and error correction. Lower-bound total TCR beta diversity was estimated with a nonparametric unseen species model using Euler transformation. TCRdb trimmed the raw reads at Q25, called clones with MiXCR and kept productive beta chains. Every distinct CDR3 protein forms one entry, paired with its most common genes and DNA. The V and J calls shown here were made by TCRdb, not taken from the authors' results. The sample includes about 670,000 distinct CDR3 sequences, with around 50% observed a single time. The leading ten clones occupy roughly 13% of the sample.

For this clonotype: Which antigen it targets is not known. No base quality information exists; no much larger clone differs at one position.

The roughly 39 donors, aged about 6 to 100 years, were systemically healthy Caucasian individuals from Russia. Each donor gave ten milliliters of peripheral blood, collected into EDTA-treated Vacutainer tubes. Ficoll-Paque density-gradient centrifugation was used to isolate PBMCs, with at least 6.5 million per sample. Trizol reagent was used to extract total RNA from PBMCs, with at least 5.5 micrograms per sample. The percentages of naive CD45RAhigh/CD27high T cells were determined by flow cytometry on a PBMC aliquot from every donor. The material sequenced was blood. The sequence was collected from a woman aged 80 or over in good health.

This receptor carries the CDR3 CAIRARTGTGTDTQYF. In nucleotide form, the sequence is TGTGCCATCAGAGCCCGTACCGGGACCGGCACAGATACGCAGTATTTT. The chain joins TRBV10-3 to TRBJ2-3; the D call is possibly TRBD1 or TRBD2, each sharing 5 bases. The CDR3 sequence holds 16 residues, the cysteine and phenylalanine included. This entry keeps only the CDR3 DNA: 48 bases, framed from base 1. The CDR1 and CDR2 encoded by the germline V gene are ENHRY and SYGVKD. Cut back by 6 bases and 1 base, the V and J ends lie 17 bases apart.